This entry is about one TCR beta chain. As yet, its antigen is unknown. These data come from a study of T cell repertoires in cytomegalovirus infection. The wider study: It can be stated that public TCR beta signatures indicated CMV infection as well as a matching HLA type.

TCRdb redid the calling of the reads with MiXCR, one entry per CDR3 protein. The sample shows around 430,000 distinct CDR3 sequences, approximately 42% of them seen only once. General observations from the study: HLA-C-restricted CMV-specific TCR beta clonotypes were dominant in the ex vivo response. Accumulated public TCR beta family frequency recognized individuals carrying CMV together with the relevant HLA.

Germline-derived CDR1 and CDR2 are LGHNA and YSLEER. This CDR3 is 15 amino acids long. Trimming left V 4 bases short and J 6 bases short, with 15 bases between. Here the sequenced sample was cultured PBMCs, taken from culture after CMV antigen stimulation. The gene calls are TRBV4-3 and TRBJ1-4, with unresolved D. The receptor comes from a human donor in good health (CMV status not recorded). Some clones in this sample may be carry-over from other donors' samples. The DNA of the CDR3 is TGCGCCAGCAGCCTTCCGGCGGGGAGTTATGAAAAACTGTTTTTT. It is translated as CASSLPAGSYEKLFF.